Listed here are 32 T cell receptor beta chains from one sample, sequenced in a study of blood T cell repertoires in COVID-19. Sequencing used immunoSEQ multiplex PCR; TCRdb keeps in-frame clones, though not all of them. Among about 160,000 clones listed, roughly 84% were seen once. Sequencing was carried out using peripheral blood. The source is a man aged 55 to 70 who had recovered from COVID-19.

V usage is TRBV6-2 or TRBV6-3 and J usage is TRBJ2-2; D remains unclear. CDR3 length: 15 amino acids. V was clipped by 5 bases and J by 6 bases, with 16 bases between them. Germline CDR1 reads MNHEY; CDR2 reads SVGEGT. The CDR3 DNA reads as TGTGCCAGCAGTGATGACTGGCCCGTGGCCGGGGAGCTGTTTTTT. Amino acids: CASSDDWPVAGELFF.

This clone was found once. In DNA form, the CDR3 reads TGTGCCAGCAGCCTGGACAGAAACACTGAAGCTTTCTTT. Residues: CASSLDRNTEAFF. The genes are TRBV5-6 and TRBJ1-1, with D possibly matching TRBD1 (6 bases). The V gene lost 4 bases and the J gene lost 2 bases, with 9 bases spanning the gap. The CDR3 runs to 13 residues. Germline CDR1 reads SGHDT; CDR2 reads YYEEEE.

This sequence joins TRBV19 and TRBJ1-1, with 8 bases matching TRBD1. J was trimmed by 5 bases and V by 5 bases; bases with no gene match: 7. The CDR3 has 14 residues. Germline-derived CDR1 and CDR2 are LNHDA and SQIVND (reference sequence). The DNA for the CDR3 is TGTGCCAGTAGTGTGGGACAGGTGGAAACTGAAGCTTTCTTT. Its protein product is CASSVGQVETEAFF.

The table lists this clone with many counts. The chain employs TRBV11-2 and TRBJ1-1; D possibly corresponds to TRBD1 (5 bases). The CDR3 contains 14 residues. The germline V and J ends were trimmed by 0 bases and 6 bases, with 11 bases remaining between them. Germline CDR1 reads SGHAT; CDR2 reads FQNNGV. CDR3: CASSLDHTGPEAFF. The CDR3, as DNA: TGTGCCAGCAGCTTAGATCATACAGGCCCTGAAGCTTTCTTT.

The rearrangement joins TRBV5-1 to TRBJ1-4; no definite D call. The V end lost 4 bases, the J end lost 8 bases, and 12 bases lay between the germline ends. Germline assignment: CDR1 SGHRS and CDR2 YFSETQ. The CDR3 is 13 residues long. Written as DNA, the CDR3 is TGCGCCAGCAGCCCCCTACGGGAGGAAAAACTGTTTTTT. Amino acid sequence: CASSPLREEKLFF.

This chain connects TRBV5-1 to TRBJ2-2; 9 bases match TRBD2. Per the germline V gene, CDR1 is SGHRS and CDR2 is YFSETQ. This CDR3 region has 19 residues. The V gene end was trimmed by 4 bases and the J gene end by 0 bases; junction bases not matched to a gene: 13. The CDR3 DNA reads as TGCGCCAGCAGCACCACCCCCTTAGCGGGGGCCGCGAACACCGGGGAGCTGTTTTTT. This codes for CASSTTPLAGAANTGELFF. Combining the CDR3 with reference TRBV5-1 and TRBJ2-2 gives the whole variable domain KAGVTQTPRYLIKTRGQQVTLSCSPISGHRSVSWYQQTPGQGLQFLFEYFSETQRNKGNFPGRFSGRQFSNSRSEMNVSTLELGDSALYLCASSTTPLAGAANTGELFFGEGSRLTVL.

DNA for the CDR3: TGTGCCAGCAGTCCCCCCGCGGACTCCTACAATGAGCAGTTCTTC. The encoded protein is CASSPPADSYNEQFF. The chain uses TRBV6-5 and TRBJ2-1; D unresolved. Trimming took off 5 bases at V and 0 bases at J, with 11 bases between the two ends. CDR1 and CDR2 (germline): MNHEY, SVGAGI. The CDR3 length is 15 residues.

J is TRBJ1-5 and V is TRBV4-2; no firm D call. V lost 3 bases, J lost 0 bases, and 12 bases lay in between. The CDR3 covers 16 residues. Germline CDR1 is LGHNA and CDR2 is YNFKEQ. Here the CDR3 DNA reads TGTGCCAGCAGCCAGGAGCCAAACGATAGCAATCAGCCCCAGCATTTT. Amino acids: CASSQEPNDSNQPQHF.

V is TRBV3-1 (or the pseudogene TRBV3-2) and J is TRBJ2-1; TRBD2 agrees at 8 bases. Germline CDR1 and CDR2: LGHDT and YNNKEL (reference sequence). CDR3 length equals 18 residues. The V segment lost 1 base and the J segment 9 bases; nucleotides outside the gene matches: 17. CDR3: CASSQVGSGGPLAGEQFF. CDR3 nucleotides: TGTGCCAGCAGCCAAGTCGGCAGCGGGGGCCCCCTAGCGGGTGAGCAGTTCTTC.

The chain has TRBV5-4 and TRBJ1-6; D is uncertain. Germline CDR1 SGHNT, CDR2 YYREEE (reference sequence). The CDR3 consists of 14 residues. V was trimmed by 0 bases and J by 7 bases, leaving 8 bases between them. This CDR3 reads CASSLEPYNSPLHF. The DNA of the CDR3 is TGTGCCAGCAGCTTGGAGCCTTACAATTCACCCCTCCACTTT.

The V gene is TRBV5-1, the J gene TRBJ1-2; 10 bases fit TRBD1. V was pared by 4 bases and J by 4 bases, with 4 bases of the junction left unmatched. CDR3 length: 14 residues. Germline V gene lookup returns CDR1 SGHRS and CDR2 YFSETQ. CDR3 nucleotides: TGCGCCAGCAGCCTAGGGACAGGGGCCTATGGCTACACCTTC. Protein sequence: CASSLGTGAYGYTF.

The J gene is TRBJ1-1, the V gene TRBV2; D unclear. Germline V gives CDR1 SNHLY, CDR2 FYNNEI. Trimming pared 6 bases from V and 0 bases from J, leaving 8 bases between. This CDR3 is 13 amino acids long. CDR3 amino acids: CASSGLMNTEAFF. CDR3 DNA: TGTGCCAGCAGCGGACTCATGAACACTGAAGCTTTCTTT.

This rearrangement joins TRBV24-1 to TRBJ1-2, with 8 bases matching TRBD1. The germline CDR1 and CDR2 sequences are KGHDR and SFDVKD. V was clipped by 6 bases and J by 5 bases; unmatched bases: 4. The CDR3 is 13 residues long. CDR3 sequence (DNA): TGTGCCACCAGTCTTGGACAGGGTTATGGCTACACCTTC. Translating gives CATSLGQGYGYTF.

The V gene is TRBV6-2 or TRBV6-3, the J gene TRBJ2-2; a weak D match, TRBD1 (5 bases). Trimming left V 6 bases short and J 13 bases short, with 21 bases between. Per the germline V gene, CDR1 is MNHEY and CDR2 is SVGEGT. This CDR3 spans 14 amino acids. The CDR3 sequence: CASSGRNGASVLFF. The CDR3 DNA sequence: TGTGCCAGCAGCGGAAGGAATGGGGCCTCCGTGCTGTTTTTT.

CDR3 bases: TGCGCCAGCATGGAAGGAAGCATGGAGCGTGTCTTGAACACTGAAGCTTTCTTT. Translating it yields CASMEGSMERVLNTEAFF. The V and J genes are TRBV23-1 and TRBJ1-1; D gene unclear. TRBV23-1 counts as an open reading frame of uncertain function. V was pared by 7 bases and J by 0 bases, with 24 bases between. The CDR3 extends over 18 amino acids.

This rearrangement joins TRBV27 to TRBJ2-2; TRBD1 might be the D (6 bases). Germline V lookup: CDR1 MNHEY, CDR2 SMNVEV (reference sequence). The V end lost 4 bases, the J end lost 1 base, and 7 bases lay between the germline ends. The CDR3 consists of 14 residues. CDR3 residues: CASSWGQNTGELFF. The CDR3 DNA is TGTGCCAGCAGTTGGGGACAGAACACCGGGGAGCTGTTTTTT.

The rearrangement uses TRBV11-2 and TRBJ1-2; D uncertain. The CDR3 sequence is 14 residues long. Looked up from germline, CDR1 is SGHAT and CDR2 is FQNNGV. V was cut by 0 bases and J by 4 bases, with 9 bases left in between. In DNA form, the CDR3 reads TGTGCCAGCAGCTTAGAACAGCAGGCCTATGGCTACACCTTC. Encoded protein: CASSLEQQAYGYTF.

For the CDR3, the DNA is TGTGCCAGCAGCTTAGGCGGCGGGGGCGCTGGGCAGTACTTC. It yields the protein CASSLGGGGAGQYF. The chain joins TRBV13 to TRBJ2-7, with a tentative D call TRBD2 (7 bases). Germline V gives CDR1 PRHDT, CDR2 FYEKMQ (reference sequence). The CDR3 extends over 14 amino acids. The V and J ends lost 0 bases and 9 bases respectively, with 15 bases between them.

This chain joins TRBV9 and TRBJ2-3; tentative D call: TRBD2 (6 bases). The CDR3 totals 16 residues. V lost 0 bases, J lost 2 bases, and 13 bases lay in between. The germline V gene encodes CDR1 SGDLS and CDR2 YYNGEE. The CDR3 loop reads CASSVDVGGYTDTQYF. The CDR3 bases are TGTGCCAGCAGCGTAGATGTCGGGGGATACACAGATACGCAGTATTTT. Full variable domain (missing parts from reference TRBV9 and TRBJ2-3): DSGVTQTPKHLITATGQRVTLRCSPRSGDLSVYWYQQSLDQGLQFLIQYYNGEERAKGNILERFSAQQFPDLHSELNLSSLELGDSALYFCASSVDVGGYTDTQYFGPGTRLTVL.

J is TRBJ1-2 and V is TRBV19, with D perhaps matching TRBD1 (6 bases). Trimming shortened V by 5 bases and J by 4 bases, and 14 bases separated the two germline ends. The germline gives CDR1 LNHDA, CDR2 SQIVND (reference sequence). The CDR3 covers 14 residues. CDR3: CASSPRQDGYGYTF. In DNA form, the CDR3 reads TGTGCCAGTAGTCCCCGACAGGACGGCTATGGCTACACCTTC.

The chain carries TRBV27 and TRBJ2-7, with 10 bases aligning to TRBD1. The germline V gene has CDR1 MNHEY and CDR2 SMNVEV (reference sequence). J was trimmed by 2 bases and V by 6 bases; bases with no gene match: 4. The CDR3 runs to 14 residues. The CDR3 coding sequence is TGTGCCAGCAGCCGAGGACAGGGGGCCTACGAGCAGTACTTC. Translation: CASSRGQGAYEQYF.

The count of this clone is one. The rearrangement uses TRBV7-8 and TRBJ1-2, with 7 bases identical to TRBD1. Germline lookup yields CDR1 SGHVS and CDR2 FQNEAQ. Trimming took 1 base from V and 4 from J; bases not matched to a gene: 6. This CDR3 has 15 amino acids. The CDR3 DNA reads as TGTGCCAGCAGCTTAGGTCCAGGGGGTGGCTATGGCTACACCTTC. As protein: CASSLGPGGGYGYTF.

The CDR3 here is CASSSLSYNEQFF. The CDR3 DNA follows: TGTGCCAGCAGCTCACTATCCTACAATGAGCAGTTCTTC. The rearrangement links TRBV7-8 to TRBJ2-1, with D hard to call. The CDR3 sequence is 13 residues long. V dropped 4 bases and J dropped 1 base, with 5 bases sitting between them. Germline-derived CDR1 and CDR2 are SGHVS and FQNEAQ.

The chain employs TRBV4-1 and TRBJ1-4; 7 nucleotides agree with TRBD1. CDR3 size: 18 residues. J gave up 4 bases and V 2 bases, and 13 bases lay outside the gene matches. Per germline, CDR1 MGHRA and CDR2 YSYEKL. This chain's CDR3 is CASSQTKVRDSFNEKLFF. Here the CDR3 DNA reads TGCGCCAGCAGCCAAACGAAGGTCCGGGACAGCTTTAATGAAAAACTGTTTTTT.

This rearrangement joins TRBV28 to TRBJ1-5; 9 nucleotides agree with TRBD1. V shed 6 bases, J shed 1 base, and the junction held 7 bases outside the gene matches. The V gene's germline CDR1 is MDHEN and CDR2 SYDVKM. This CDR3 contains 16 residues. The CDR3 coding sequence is TGTGCCAGCAGCCGGCTACAGGGGGCGAGCAATCAGCCCCAGCATTTT. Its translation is CASSRLQGASNQPQHF.

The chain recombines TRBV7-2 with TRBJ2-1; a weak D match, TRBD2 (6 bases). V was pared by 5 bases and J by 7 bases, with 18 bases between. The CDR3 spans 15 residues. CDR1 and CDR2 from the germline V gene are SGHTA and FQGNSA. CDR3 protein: CASSRRDSSWNEQFF. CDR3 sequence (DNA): TGTGCCAGCAGCCGCCGGGACTCCTCTTGGAATGAGCAGTTCTTC.

CDR3 nucleotide sequence: TGTGCTAGTGGTCGTCGCCTTAGTCCTAGCCGCTACGAGCAGTACTTC. Its translation: CASGRRLSPSRYEQYF. The chain combines TRBV12-5 with TRBJ2-7, with D possibly TRBD2 on 5 matching bases. The CDR3 runs 16 residues. Trimming shortened V by 5 bases and J by 3 bases, and 20 bases separated the two germline ends. Germline V gives CDR1 LGHNT, CDR2 FRNRAP.

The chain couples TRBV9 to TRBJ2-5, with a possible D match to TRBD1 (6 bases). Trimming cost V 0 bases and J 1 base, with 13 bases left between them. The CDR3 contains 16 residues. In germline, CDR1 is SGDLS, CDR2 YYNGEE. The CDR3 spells CASSVGVLGAQETQYF. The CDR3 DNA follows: TGTGCCAGCAGCGTAGGGGTCTTGGGGGCCCAAGAGACCCAGTACTTC.

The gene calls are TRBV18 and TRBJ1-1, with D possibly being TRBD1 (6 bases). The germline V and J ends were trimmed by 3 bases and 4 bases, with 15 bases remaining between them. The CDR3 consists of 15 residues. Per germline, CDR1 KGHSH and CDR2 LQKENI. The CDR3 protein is CASSPSGRGGTEAFF. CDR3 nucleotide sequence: TGTGCCAGCTCACCGTCGGGGAGAGGGGGCACTGAAGCTTTCTTT.

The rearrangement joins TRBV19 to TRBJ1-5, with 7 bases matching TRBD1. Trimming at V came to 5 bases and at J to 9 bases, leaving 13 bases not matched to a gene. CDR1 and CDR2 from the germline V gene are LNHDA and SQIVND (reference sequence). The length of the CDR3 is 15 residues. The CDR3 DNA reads TGTGCCAGTAGTCCCCCCCTGGACAGGCTCCCGCCCCAGCATTTT. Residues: CASSPPLDRLPPQHF. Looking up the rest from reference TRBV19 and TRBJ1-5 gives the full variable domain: DGGITQSPKYLFRKEGQNVTLSCEQNLNHDAMYWYRQDPGQGLRLIYYSQIVNDFQKGDIAEGYSVSREKKESFPLTVTSAQKNPTAFYLCASSPPLDRLPPQHFGDGTRLSIL.

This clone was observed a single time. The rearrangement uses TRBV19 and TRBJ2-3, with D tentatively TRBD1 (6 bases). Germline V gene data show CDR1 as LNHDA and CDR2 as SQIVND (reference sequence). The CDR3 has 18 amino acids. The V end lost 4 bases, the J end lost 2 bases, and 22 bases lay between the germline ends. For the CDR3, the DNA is TGTGCCAGTAGTAAACAGGGAAACGAGAATGCCCCCACAGATACGCAGTATTTT. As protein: CASSKQGNENAPTDTQYF. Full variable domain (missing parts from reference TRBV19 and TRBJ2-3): DGGITQSPKYLFRKEGQNVTLSCEQNLNHDAMYWYRQDPGQGLRLIYYSQIVNDFQKGDIAEGYSVSREKKESFPLTVTSAQKNPTAFYLCASSKQGNENAPTDTQYFGPGTRLTVL.

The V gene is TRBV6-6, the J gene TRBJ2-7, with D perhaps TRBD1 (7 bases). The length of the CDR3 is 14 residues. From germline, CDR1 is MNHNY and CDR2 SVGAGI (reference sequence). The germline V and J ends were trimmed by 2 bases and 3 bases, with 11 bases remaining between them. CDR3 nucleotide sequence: TGTGCCAGCAGTTACGGGCAGGGGGGCTACGAGCAGTACTTC. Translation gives CASSYGQGGYEQYF.